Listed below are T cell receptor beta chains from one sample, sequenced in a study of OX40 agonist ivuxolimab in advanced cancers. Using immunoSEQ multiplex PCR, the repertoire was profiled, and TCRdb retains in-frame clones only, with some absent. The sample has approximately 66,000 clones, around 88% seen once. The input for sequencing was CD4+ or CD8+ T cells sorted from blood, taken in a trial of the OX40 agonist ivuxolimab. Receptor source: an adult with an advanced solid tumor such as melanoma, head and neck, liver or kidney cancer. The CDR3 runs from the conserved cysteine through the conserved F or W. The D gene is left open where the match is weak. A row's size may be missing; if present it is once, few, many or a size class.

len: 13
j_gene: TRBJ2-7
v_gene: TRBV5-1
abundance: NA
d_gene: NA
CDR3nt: TGCGCCAGCAGCTTGGCCGCGGCCTACGAGCAGTACTTC
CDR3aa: CASSLAAAYEQYF

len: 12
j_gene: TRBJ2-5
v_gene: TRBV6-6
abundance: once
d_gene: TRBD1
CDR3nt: TGTGCCAGTAGTGAGGGGGCGGAGACCCAGTACTTC
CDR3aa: CASSEGAETQYF

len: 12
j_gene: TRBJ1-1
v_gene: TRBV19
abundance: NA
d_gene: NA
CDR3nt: TGTGCCAGTAGTAGACAGGTCGGTGAAGCTTTCTTT
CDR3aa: CASSRQVGEAFF

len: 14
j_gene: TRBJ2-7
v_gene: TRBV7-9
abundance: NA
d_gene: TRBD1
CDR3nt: TGTGCCAGCAGCTTAGCGGGACAGCGGACGAGGCAGTACTTC
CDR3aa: CASSLAGQRTRQYF

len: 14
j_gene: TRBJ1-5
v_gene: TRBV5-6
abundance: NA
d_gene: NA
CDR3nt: TGTGCCAGCAGCTTGGGACACCTCAATCAGCCCCAGCATTTT
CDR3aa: CASSLGHLNQPQHF

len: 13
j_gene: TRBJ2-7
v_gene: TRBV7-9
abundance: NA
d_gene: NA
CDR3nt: TGTGCCAGCAGCCGCGGGACGGTCTACGAGCAGTACTTC
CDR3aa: CASSRGTVYEQYF

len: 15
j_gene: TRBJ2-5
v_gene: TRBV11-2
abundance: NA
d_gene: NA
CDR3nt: TGTGCCAGCAGCTTAGGGACTCTCAATGGAGAGACCCAGTACTTC
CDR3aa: CASSLGTLNGETQYF

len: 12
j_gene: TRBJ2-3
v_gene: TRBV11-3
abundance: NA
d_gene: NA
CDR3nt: TGTGCCAGCAGCTTAGGGGCTGATACGCAGTATTTT
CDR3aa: CASSLGADTQYF

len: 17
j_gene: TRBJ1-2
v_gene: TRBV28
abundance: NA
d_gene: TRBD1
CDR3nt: TGTGCCAGCGCCGGGACAGCGCAAAACTGGAACTATGATGGCTACACCTTC
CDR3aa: CASAGTAQNWNYDGYTF

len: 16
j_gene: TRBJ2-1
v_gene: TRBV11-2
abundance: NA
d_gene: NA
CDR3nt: TGTGCCAGCAGCCCCCGGAGCGGGCCACCCTACAATGAGCAGTTCTTC
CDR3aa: CASSPRSGPPYNEQFF

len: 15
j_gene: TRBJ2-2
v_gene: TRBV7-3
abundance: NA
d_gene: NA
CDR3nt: TGTGCCAGCAGCTTGGGGCAGGCTCAAATCGGGGAGCTGTTTTTT
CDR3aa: CASSLGQAQIGELFF

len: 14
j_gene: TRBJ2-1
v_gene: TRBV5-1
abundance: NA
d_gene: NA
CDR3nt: TGCGCCAGCAGCTTGCCGGACGTCTACAATGAGCAGTTCTTC
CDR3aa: CASSLPDVYNEQFF

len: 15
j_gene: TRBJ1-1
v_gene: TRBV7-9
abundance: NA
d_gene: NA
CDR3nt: TGTGCCAGCAGCTTTATGATGGGCGGGAACACTGAAGCTTTCTTT
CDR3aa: CASSFMMGGNTEAFF

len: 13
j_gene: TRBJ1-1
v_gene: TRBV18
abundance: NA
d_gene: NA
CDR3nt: TGTGCCAGCTCACCACCGGGCCAATTAGAAGCTTTCTTT
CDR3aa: CASSPPGQLEAFF

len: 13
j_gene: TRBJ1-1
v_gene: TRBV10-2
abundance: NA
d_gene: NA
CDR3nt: TGCGCCAGCAGAGTCTCAGGGAACACTGAAGCTTTCTTT
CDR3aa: CASRVSGNTEAFF

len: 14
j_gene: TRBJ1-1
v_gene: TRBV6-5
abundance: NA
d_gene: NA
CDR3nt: TGTGCCAGCAGGCCCCCGGGAGCCTACACTGAAGCTTTCTTT
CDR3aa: CASRPPGAYTEAFF

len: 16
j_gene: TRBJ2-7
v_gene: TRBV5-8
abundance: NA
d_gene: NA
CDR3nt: TGTGCCAGCAGCTTGGCTGAGATTGACAGATCCTACGAGCAGTACTTC
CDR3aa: CASSLAEIDRSYEQYF

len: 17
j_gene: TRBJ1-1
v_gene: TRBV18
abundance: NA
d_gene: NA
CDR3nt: TGTGCCAGCTCACCATTTACGGGGCCCGACATGAACACTGAAGCTTTCTTT
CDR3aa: CASSPFTGPDMNTEAFF

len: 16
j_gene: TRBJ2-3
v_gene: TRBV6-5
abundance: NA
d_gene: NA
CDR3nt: TGTGCCAGCAGTTACGAGGAGGGTTTCAGCACAGATACGCAGTATTTT
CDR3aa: CASSYEEGFSTDTQYF

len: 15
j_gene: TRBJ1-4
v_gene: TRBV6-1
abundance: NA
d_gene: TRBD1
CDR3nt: TGTGCCAGCATTACCGGGGGGACAGGAGATGAAAAACTGTTTTTT
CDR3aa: CASITGGTGDEKLFF

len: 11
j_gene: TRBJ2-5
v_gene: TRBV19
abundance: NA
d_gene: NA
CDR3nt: TGTGCCAGTAGTGGGGGGGAGACCCAGTACTTC
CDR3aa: CASSGGETQYF

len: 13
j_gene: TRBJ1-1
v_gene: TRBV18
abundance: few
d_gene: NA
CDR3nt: TGTGCCAGCCAGTCCGGTAGGAACACTGAAGCTTTCTTT
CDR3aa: CASQSGRNTEAFF

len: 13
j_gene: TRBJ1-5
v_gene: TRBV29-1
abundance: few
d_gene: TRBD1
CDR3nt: TGCAGCGTAAACAGGGGGCCAGATCAGCCCCAGCATTTT
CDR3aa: CSVNRGPDQPQHF

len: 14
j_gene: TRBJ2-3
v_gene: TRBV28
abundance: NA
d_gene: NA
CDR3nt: TGTGCCAGCAGCCTGCCAGGGGGCACAGATACGCAGTATTTT
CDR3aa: CASSLPGGTDTQYF

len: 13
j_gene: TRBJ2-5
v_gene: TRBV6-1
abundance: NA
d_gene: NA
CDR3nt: TGTGCCAGCACCCAACAAGCTCAAGAGACCCAGTACTTC
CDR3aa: CASTQQAQETQYF

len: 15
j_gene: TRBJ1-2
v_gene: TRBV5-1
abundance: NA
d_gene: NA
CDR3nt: TGCGCCAGCAGCTTGGGGGCTACGGGGAACTATGGCTACACCTTC
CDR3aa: CASSLGATGNYGYTF

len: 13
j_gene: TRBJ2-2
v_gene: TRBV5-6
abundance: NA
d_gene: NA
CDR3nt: TGTGCCAGCAGATGGGGTAACACCGGGGAGCTGTTTTTT
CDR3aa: CASRWGNTGELFF

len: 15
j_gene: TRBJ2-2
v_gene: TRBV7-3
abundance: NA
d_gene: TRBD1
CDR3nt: TGTGCCAGCAGCTTAACGGGACAGGGCACCGGGGAGCTGTTTTTT
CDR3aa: CASSLTGQGTGELFF

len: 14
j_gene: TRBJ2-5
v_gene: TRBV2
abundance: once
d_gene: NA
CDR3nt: TGTGCCAGCAGTGAAAGGACAGACCAAGAGACCCAGTACTTC
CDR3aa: CASSERTDQETQYF

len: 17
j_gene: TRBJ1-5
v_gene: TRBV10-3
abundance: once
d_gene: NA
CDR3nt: TGTGCCATCAGTGAGTCGAATATTCAGGGACCTGAATCAGCCCAGCATTTT
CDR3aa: CAISESNIQGPESAQHF

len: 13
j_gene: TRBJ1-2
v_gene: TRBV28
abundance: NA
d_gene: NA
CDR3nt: TGTGCCATAAAACTCCTTACTAACTATGGCTACACCTTC
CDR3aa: CAIKLLTNYGYTF

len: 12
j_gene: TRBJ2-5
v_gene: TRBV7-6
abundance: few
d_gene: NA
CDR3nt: TGTGCCAGCAGCCCGAAGTTAGAGACCCAGTACTTC
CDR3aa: CASSPKLETQYF

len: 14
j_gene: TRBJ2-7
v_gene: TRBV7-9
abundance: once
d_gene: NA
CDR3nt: TGTGCCAGCAGCTCGACAGGTCCATTATACGAGCAGTACTTC
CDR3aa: CASSSTGPLYEQYF

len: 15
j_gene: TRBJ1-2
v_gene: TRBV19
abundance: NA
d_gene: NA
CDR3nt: TGTGCCAGTAGTATCATTCATGGGGTTGGCTATGGCTACACCTTC
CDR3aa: CASSIIHGVGYGYTF

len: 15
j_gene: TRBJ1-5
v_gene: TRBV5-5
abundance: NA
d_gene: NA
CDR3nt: TGTGCCAGCAGCTTGGGACCCCAGGGCAATCAGCCCCAGCATTTT
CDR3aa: CASSLGPQGNQPQHF

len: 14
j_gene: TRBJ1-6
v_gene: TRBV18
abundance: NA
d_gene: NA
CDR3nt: TGTGCCAGCTCAGAAACAGGGTATAATTCACCCCTCCACTTT
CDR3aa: CASSETGYNSPLHF

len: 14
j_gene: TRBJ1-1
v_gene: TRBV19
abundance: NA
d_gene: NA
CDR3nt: TGTGCCAGTAGAAGGGACGGAATGAACACTGAAGCTTTCTTT
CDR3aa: CASRRDGMNTEAFF

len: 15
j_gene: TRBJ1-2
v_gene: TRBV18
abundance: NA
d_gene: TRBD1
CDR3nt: TGTGCCAGCTCACCCACAGGGGTTCCTAACTATGGCTACACCTTC
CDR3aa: CASSPTGVPNYGYTF

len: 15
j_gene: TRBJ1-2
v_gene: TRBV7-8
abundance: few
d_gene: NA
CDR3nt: TGTGCCAGCAGCCGGACCGGGACTTCCTTCGGGGGCTACACCTTC
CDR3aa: CASSRTGTSFGGYTF

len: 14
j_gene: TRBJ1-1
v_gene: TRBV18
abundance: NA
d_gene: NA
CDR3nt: TGTGCCAGCTCAACGATGGGGGGGAACACTGAAGCTTTCTTT
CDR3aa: CASSTMGGNTEAFF

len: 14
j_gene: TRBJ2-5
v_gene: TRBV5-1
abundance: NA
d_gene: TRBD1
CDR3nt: TGCGCCAGCATTGACCGGGACAGGGGAGAGACCCAGTACTTC
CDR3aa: CASIDRDRGETQYF

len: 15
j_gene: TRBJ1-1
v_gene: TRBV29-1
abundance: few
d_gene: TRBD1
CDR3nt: TGCAGCGTCTCACTAGGGACAGGGGAGAACACTGAAGCTTTCTTT
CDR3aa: CSVSLGTGENTEAFF

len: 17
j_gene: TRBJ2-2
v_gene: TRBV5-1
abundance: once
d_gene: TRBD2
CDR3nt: TGCGCCAGCAGCCCCCTTCCGGGGGGATCGGTCACCGGGGAGCTGTTTTTT
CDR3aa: CASSPLPGGSVTGELFF

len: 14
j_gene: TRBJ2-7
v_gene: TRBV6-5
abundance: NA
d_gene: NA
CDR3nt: TGTGCCAGCAGTTACACCGGGGTCTCCTACGAGCAGTACTTC
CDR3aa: CASSYTGVSYEQYF

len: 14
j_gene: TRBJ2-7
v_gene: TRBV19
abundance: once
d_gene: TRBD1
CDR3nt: TGTGCCAGTAGTCGGACAGGGGGGTACGTCGAGCAGTACTTC
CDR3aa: CASSRTGGYVEQYF

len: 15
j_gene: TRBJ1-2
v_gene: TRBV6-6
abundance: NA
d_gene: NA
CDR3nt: TGTGCCAGCAGTTCAGCCTACGAGATTAATGGGGGCTACACCTTC
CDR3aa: CASSSAYEINGGYTF

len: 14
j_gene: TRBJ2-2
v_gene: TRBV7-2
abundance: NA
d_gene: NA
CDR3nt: TGTGCCAGCAGGGGGGCAAAGAACACCGGGGAGCTGTTTTTT
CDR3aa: CASRGAKNTGELFF

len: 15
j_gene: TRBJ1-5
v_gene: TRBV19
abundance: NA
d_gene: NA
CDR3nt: TGTGCCAGTAGTATTGTGGGGCAGAGCAATCAGCCCCAGCATTTT
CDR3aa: CASSIVGQSNQPQHF